The T cell receptor beta chain under discussion was sequenced for a study of response to subunit inactivated influenza vaccine. One entry per CDR3 protein, called by TCRdb with MiXCR from the RT-PCR reads. The sample holds 500,000 or so distinct CDR3 sequences, more than 15% seen once. The V gene's germline CDR1 is LGHDT and CDR2 YNNKEL (reference sequence). V was shortened by 1 base and J by 2 bases, with 6 bases between the two germline ends. The CDR3 is 13 residues long. Study outcomes and limitations: Authors suggested seasonal influenza vaccinations each recruit few new T cells.

About this clonotype itself: Its antigen is unidentified.

The sequences come from CD4+ T cells sorted from PBMCs, collected approximately 25 months after vaccination. V gene TRBV3-1 combines with J gene TRBJ2-7; D is unresolved. The source is a man aged 45 to 75 who received an inactivated influenza vaccine. The CDR3 sequence: CASSQVGTYEQYF. Here the CDR3 DNA reads TGTGCCAGCAGCCAAGTCGGCACCTACGAGCAGTACTTC.